Each of the 10 T cell receptor beta chains below was sequenced from the same sample in a study of T-cell reconstitution after alpha-beta-depleted transplantation in children. A library of TCRbeta sequences, prepared with unique molecular identifiers, was generated. One entry per CDR3 protein results from TCRdb running MiXCR on the PCR reads. Of about 110,000 distinct CDR3 sequences listed, 5.5% to 6.5% are singletons. This specimen was PBMCs, mostly from graft donor cells, taken 360 days after TCRalphabeta/CD19-depleted stem cell transplant. These receptor sequences come from a male patient aged 2 to 10 who had a stem cell transplant for acute lymphoblastic leukemia, so the T cells may come from the graft donor.

This clonotype was picked up many times. This chain connects TRBV7-6 to TRBJ2-7; either TRBD1 or TRBD2 may supply D (5 bases each). The CDR3 covers 13 residues. CDR1 is SGHVS and CDR2 is FNYEAQ in the germline V gene. V lost 5 bases and J 3 bases, leaving 11 bases between the germline ends. The CDR3 loop reads CASSTGPLYEQYF. The CDR3 DNA sequence: TGTGCCAGCAGCACGGGACCGCTCTACGAGCAGTACTTC.

The chain combines TRBV28 with TRBJ2-1; D is unresolved. The CDR3 runs 15 residues. The V end lost 6 bases, the J end lost 0 bases, and 12 bases lay between the germline ends. CDR1 MDHEN and CDR2 SYDVKM come from the germline V gene. The CDR3 reads CASSPDTSSYNEQFF. The CDR3, as DNA: TGTGCCAGCAGCCCTGACACAAGCTCCTACAATGAGCAGTTCTTC.

This clonotype has more than one count but fewer than ten. The V and J genes are TRBV27 and TRBJ1-1; D call uncertain. Germline V gene sequence: CDR1 MNHEY, CDR2 SMNVEV (reference sequence). CDR3 length: 12 amino acids. The germline V and J ends were trimmed by 4 bases and 8 bases, with 11 bases remaining between them. The CDR3 DNA reads as TGTGCCAGCAGTTCCGGCAGGAGCGAAGCTTTCTTT. Its translation is CASSSGRSEAFF.

This clonotype has only a few counts. The gene calls are TRBV5-8 and TRBJ2-7; possibly TRBD2 for D (6 bases). V was shortened by 4 bases and J by 3 bases, with 20 bases between the two germline ends. The CDR3 length is 16 residues. The germline CDR1 and CDR2 sequences are SGHTS and YDEGEE. The CDR3 spells CASSPRAGSVRYEQYF. The CDR3 DNA sequence: TGTGCCAGCAGCCCTCGGGCGGGATCCGTCCGCTACGAGCAGTACTTC.

Ten or more counts support this clonotype. Written as DNA, the CDR3 is TGTGCCAGCAGCGGTACAGGGGAGGGCGAGCCCCAGCATTTT. This translates into CASSGTGEGEPQHF. The chain carries TRBV9 and TRBJ1-5; 7 nucleotides agree with TRBD1. Germline-derived CDR1 and CDR2 are SGDLS and YYNGEE. V was pared by 3 bases and J by 8 bases, with 8 bases of the junction left unmatched. The CDR3 runs to 14 residues.

This clonotype was counted only a few times. The chain's CDR3 is CASLAGSYNEQFF. The CDR3 DNA sequence: TGTGCGTCTCTAGCGGGGTCCTACAATGAGCAGTTCTTC. The chain is built from TRBV28 and TRBJ2-1, with 9 bases aligning to TRBD2. The germline CDR1 and CDR2 sequences are MDHEN and SYDVKM. The length of the CDR3 is 13 residues.

This clonotype was recorded at least ten times. This chain connects TRBV7-9 to TRBJ1-5; possibly TRBD1 for D (5 bases). Per the germline V gene, CDR1 is SEHNR and CDR2 is FQNEAQ (reference sequence). V gave up 5 bases and J gave up 6 bases, with 14 bases separating them. The CDR3 contains 14 residues. CDR3 amino acids: CASSIPGPGQPQHF. The CDR3, as DNA: TGTGCCAGCAGCATACCAGGGCCTGGTCAGCCCCAGCATTTT.

This clonotype was observed many times. The rearrangement uses TRBV27 and TRBJ1-2; a weak D match, TRBD1 (6 bases). This CDR3 is 14 amino acids long. The V and J ends lost 5 bases and 5 bases respectively, with 15 bases between them. Germline CDR1 reads MNHEY; CDR2 reads SMNVEV (reference sequence). In nucleotides, the CDR3 is TGTGCCAGCAGTCCCAGGGGCCCCAGGTATGGCTACACCTTC. This gives the protein CASSPRGPRYGYTF.

Details on this clonotype: A read error is possible here, since a much larger clone lies one base away. V gene TRBV27 combines with J gene TRBJ2-3; 8 positions agree with TRBD2. Germline V CDR1 and CDR2: MNHEY, SMNVEV (reference sequence). The CDR3 spans 14 residues. Losses at the gene ends were 5 bases for V and 6 bases for J; bases not matched to a gene: 7. The CDR3 loop reads CASSIGTRVDTQYF. DNA of the CDR3: TGTGCCAGCAGTATCGGGACTAGAGTCGATACGCAGTATTTT.

This clonotype is categorized as medium-sized. The chain couples TRBV27 to TRBJ2-2; unclear D gene. Germline-derived CDR1 and CDR2 are MNHEY and SMNVEV (reference sequence). The germline V and J ends were trimmed by 5 bases and 6 bases, with 10 bases remaining between them. The CDR3 spans 13 residues. CDR3 residues: CASSLMLAGELFF. In DNA, the CDR3 is TGTGCCAGCAGTCTAATGCTGGCCGGGGAGCTGTTTTTT.